This is a list of T cell receptor beta chains from one sample in a study of cytomegalovirus exposure and HLA in healthy donors. Here immunoSEQ multiplex PCR was the method, and the copy in TCRdb shows in-frame clones only, minus some. The sample holds some 250,000 clones; 90% are singletons and the top ten take under 0.45%. The sequenced sample consisted of PBMCs. These receptors all stem from a woman aged 18-29 years in good health and CMV-seronegative. Both conserved end residues are trimmed from each CDR3.

j_gene | v_gene | CDR3aa
TRBJ2-2 | TRBV7-5 | ASPGTNITGELF
TRBJ2-1 | TRBV5-1 | ASSLGGSREQF
TRBJ1-1 | TRBV5-1 | ASSLALRGKKTEAF
TRBJ2-2 | TRBV29-1 | SASTSGANTGELF
TRBJ2-3 | TRBV27 | ASSPLGLSTDTQY
TRBJ1-2 | TRBV6-1 | ASQTGSIGYT
TRBJ1-5 | TRBV19 | ASNRDRGNQPQH
TRBJ2-1 | TRBV5-1 | ASSSSRDSDYNEQF
TRBJ1-5 | TRBV19 | ASTGDGNQPQH
TRBJ2-7 | TRBV5-1 | ASSLAGPGAYEQY
TRBJ1-5 | TRBV2 | ASRGGGNQPQH
TRBJ2-3 | TRBV5-1 | ASSLDPGMSTDTQY
TRBJ1-1 | TRBV19 | ARQRTGGLNTEAF
TRBJ2-3 | TRBV7-9 | ASSFAGVSSTDTQY
TRBJ2-5 | TRBV29-1 | SVLLTGEQETQY
TRBJ1-4 | TRBV2 | ASSVSGWDSNEKLF
TRBJ2-3 | TRBV4-2 | ASSQSHVDTQY
TRBJ2-1 | TRBV19 | ASSRDYNEQF
TRBJ1-1 | TRBV28 | ASSWDRGETEAF
TRBJ2-5 | TRBV5-4 | ASSLWAEQETQY
TRBJ1-3 | TRBV13 | ASSLGTSGNTIY
TRBJ2-5 | TRBV7-9 | ASSLDGGRETQY
TRBJ2-3 | TRBV4-2 | ASSQEMAGGHFTDTQY
TRBJ2-7 | TRBV6-6 | ASSSHRGSYEQY
TRBJ2-5 | TRBV18 | ASSPAKETQY
TRBJ1-3 | TRBV9 | ASSGSRGPGNTIY
TRBJ2-6 | TRBV28 | ASTLTGMSSGANVLT
TRBJ1-2 | TRBV18 | ASSPLERSLYGYT
TRBJ2-1 | TRBV7-9 | ASSDRGGTGNNEQF
TRBJ1-1 | TRBV7-2 | ASSIGAAGDTEAF
TRBJ1-3 | TRBV6-6 | ASSSGQLGSGNTIY
TRBJ2-3 | TRBV6-1 | ASSLTPSTDTQY
TRBJ2-3 | TRBV7-9 | ASSLSRGGPTDTQY
TRBJ1-4 | TRBV7-9 | ASSLGRGRGTNEKLF
TRBJ1-1 | TRBV28 | ASSPPGGRMNTEAF
TRBJ1-5 | TRBV14 | ASSHGDRFSNQPQH
TRBJ1-1 | TRBV30 | AWTRLRGNTEAF
TRBJ1-3 | TRBV7-2 | ASSLGPGSGNTIY
TRBJ1-1 | TRBV19 | ASSRQGFPNTEAF
TRBJ1-1 | TRBV5-1 | ASSLTAGVLNTEAF
TRBJ1-6 | TRBV28 | ASSPLQGLPLH
TRBJ1-5 | TRBV11-2 | ASSLDEAQPQH
TRBJ1-4 | TRBV29-1 | SVELDRGLF
TRBJ1-2 | TRBV27 | ATHGDSPYGYT
TRBJ2-7 | TRBV6-6 | ASSYPGTPYEQY
TRBJ2-1 | TRBV7-3 | ASSLFGLAGGNEQF
TRBJ1-5 | TRBV2 | ASSEGTYGGNQPQH
TRBJ2-3 | TRBV5-1 | ASSLVSRGGTDTQY
TRBJ1-6 | TRBV5-1 | ASSLAGEGGNSPLH
TRBJ2-2 | TRBV29-1 | SVEVTRTGELF
TRBJ2-7 | TRBV19 | ASSIHYTVRYEQY
TRBJ1-1 | TRBV30 | AWSPGTGGTEAF
TRBJ2-2 | TRBV5-1 | ASSPTQTTGTGELF
TRBJ2-5 | TRBV4-1 | ASSQGTSGAETQY